This TCR beta chain was retrieved from a study of glioma-infiltrating T cells. Study-level points and caveats: Non-neoplastic patients had below-expected tissue-blood divergence, while all gliomas exceeded expectation. Tissue and blood shared very few CDR3 sequences.

CDR1 is MGHRA, CDR2 YSYEKL, per germline. This CDR3 region has 15 residues. This clonotype has only a few counts. The antigen remains undetermined. A much larger clonotype is one base distant, so this may be a read error. Amplification of TCR alpha and beta CDR3 regions from RNA used iRepertoire nested multiplex PCR. Input was roughly 85-450 ng of tissue mRNA or PBMC total RNA. TCRdb recomputed calls from the multiplex PCR reads with MiXCR, one row per CDR3 protein. Found here are about 99,000 distinct CDR3 sequences, 25% to 30% of them singletons; the top ten hold about 40%. Sample: glioma tissue, nonneoplastic brain tissue, or PBMCs (not recorded which). The clonotype was recovered from a human donor with low-grade glioma or glioblastoma, undergoing nonglioma brain surgery, or in good health (not recorded which). The rearrangement links TRBV4-1 to TRBJ1-1, with D possibly TRBD1 on 5 matching bases. CDR3 amino acids: CASSPLGTMNTEVFF. Written as DNA, the CDR3 is TGCGCCAGCAGCCCTCTGGGGACCATGAACACTGAAGTTTTCTTT.